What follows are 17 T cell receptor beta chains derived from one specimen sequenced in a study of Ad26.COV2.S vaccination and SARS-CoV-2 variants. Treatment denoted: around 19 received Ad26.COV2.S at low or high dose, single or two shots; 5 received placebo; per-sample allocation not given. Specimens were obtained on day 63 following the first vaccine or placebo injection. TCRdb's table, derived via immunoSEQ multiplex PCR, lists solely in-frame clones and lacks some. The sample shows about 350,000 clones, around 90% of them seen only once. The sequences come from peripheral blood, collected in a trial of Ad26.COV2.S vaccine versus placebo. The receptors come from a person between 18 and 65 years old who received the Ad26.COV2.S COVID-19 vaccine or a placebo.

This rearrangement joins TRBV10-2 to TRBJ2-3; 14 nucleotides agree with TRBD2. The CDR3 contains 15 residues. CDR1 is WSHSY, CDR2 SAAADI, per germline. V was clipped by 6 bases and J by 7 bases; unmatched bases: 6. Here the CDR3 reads CASRGLAGEGNTQYF. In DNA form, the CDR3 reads TGCGCCAGCAGGGGACTAGCGGGAGAGGGAAATACGCAGTATTTT.

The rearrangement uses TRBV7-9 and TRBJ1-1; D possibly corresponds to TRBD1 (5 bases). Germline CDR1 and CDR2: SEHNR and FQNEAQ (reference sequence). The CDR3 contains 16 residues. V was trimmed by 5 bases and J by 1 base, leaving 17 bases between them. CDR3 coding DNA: TGTGCCAGCAGCCAAGCGCAAGGGACCTCGAACACTGAAGCTTTCTTT. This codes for CASSQAQGTSNTEAFF. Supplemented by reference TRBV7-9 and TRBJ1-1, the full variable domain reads DTGVSQNPRHKITKRGQNVTFRCDPISEHNRLYWYRQTLGQGPEFLTYFQNEAQLEKSRLLSDRFSAERPKGSFSTLEIQRTEQGDSAMYLCASSQAQGTSNTEAFFGQGTRLTVV.

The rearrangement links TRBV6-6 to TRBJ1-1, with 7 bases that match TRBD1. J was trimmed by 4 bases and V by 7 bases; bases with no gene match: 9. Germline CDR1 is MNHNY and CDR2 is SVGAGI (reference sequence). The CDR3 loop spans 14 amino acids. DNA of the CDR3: TGTGCCAGCATACGGGTAAAGGGGGCCACTGAAGCTTTCTTT. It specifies CASIRVKGATEAFF.

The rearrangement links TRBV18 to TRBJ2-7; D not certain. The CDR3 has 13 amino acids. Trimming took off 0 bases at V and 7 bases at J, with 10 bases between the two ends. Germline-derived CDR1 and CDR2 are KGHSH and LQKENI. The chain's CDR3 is CASSPPLSGEQYF. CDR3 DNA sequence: TGTGCCAGCTCACCACCCCTGTCCGGGGAGCAGTACTTC.

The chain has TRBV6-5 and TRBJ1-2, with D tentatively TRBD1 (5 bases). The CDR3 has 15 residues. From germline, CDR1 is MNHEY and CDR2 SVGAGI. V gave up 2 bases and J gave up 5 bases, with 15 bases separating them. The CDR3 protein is CASSYRPGRQYGYTF. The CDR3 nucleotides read TGTGCCAGCAGTTACAGGCCGGGGCGGCAATATGGCTACACCTTC.

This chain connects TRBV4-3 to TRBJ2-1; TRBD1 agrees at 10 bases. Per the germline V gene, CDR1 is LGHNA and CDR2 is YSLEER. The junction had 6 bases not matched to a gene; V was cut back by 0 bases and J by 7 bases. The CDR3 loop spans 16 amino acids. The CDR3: CASSQDGTGASNEQFF. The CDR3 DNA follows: TGCGCCAGCAGCCAAGATGGGACAGGGGCTTCGAATGAGCAGTTCTTC.

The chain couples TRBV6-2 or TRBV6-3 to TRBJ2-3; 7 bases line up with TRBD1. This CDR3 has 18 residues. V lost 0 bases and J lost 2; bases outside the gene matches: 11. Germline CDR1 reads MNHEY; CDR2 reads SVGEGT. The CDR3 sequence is CASSYSNAQGPLTDTQYF. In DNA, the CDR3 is TGTGCCAGCAGTTACTCGAATGCACAGGGGCCCCTCACAGATACGCAGTATTTT.

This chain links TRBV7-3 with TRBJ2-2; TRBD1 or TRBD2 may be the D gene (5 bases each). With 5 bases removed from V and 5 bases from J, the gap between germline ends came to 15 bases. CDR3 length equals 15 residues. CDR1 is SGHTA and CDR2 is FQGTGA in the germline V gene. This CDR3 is CASSPNRRGTGELFF. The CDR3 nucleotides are TGTGCCAGCAGCCCTAACAGGCGAGGGACCGGGGAGCTGTTTTTT.

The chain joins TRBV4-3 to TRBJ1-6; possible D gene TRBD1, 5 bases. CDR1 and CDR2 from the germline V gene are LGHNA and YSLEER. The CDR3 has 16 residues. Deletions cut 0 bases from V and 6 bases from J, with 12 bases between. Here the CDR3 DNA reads TGCGCCAGCAGCCAAGATGGGACCGAGGCTAATTCACCCCTCCACTTT. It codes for CASSQDGTEANSPLHF.

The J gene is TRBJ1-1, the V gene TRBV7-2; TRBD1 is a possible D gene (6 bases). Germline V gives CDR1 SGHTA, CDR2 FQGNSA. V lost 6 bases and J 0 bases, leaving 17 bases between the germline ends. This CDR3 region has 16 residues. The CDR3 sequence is CASSSGTPVMNTEAFF. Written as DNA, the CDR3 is TGTGCCAGCAGTTCCGGGACACCTGTTATGAACACTGAAGCTTTCTTT. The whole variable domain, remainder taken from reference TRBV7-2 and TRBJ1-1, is GAGVSQSPSNKVTEKGKDVELRCDPISGHTALYWYRQSLGQGLEFLIYFQGNSAPDKSGLPSDRFSAERTGGSVSTLTIQRTQQEDSAVYLCASSSGTPVMNTEAFFGQGTRLTVV.

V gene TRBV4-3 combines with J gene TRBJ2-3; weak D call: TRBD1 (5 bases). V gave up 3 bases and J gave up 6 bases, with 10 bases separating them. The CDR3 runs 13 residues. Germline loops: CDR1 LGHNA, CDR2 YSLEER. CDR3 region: CASSQGRRDTQYF. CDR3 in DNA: TGCGCCAGCAGCCAGGGGCGGCGGGATACGCAGTATTTT.

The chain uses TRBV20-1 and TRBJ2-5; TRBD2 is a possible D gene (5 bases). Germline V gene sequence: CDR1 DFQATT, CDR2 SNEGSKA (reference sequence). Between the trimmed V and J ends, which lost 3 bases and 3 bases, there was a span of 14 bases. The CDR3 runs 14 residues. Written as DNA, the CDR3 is TGCAGTGCTAGTCCCAGCGGAATTAAAGAGACCCAGTACTTC. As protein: CSASPSGIKETQYF.

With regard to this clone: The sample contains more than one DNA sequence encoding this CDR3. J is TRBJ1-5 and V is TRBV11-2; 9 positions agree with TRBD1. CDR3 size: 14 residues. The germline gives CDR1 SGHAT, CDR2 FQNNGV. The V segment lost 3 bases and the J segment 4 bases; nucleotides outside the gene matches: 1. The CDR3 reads CASSLGQGNQPQHF. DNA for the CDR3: TGTGCCAGCAGCTTGGGACAGGGAAATCAGCCCCAGCATTTT. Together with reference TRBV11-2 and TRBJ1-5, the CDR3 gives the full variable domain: EAGVAQSPRYKIIEKRQSVAFWCNPISGHATLYWYQQILGQGPKLLIQFQNNGVVDDSQLPKDRFSAERLKGVDSTLKIQPAKLEDSAVYLCASSLGQGNQPQHFGDGTRLSIL.

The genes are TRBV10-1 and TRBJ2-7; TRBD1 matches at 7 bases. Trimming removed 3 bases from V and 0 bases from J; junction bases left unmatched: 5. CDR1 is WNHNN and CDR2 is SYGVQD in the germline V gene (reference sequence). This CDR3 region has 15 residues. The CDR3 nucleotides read TGCGCCAGCAGTGACCGACAGGGAAGCTCCTACGAGCAGTACTTC. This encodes CASSDRQGSSYEQYF.

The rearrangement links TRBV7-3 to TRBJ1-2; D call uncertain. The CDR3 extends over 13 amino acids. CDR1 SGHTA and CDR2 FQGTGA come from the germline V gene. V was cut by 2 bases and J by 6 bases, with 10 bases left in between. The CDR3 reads CASSLDIQHGYTF. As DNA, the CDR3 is TGTGCCAGCAGCTTAGACATTCAGCATGGCTACACCTTC. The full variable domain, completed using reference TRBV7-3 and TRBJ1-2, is GAGVSQTPSNKVTEKGKYVELRCDPISGHTALYWYRQSLGQGPEFLIYFQGTGAADDSGLPNDRFFAVRPEGSVSTLKIQRTERGDSAVYLCASSLDIQHGYTFGSGTRLTVV.

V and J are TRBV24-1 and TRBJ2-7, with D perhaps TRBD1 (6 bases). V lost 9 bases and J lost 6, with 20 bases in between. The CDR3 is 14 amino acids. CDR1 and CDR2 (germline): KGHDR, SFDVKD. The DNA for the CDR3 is TGTGCCACCGGACAGTACCCGGCTGGAGTCGAGCAGTACTTC. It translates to CATGQYPAGVEQYF.

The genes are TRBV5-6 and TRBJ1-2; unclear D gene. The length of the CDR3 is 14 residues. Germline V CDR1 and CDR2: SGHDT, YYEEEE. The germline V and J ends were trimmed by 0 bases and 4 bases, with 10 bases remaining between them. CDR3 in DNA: TGTGCCAGCAGCTTGGCCTTACAGAGCTATGGCTACACCTTC. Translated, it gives CASSLALQSYGYTF.